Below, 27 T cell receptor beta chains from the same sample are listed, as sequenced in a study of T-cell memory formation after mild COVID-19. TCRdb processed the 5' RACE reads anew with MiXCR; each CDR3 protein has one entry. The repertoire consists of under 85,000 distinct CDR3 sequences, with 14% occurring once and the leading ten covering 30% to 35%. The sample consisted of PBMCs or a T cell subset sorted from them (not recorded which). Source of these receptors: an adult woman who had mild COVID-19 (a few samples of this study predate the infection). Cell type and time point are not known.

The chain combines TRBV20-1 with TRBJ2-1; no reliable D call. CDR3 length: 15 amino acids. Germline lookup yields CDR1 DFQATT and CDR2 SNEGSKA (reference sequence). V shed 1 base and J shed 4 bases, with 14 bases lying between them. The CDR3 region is CSARVDLNWYNEQFF. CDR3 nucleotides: TGCAGTGCTAGAGTGGATCTGAACTGGTACAATGAGCAGTTCTTC.

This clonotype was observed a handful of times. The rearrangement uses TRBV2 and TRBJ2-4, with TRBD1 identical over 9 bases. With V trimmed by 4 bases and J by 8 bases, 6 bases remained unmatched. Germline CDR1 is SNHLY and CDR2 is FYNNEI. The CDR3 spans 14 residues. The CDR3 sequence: CASSVRDRAYIQYF. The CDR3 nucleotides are TGTGCCAGCAGTGTCCGGGACAGGGCGTACATTCAGTACTTC.

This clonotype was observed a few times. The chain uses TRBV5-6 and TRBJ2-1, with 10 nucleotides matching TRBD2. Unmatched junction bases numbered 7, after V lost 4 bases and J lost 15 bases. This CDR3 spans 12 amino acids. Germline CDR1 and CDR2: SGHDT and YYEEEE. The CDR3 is CASSPTSGPPFF. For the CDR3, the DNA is TGTGCCAGCAGCCCGACTAGCGGGCCCCCGTTCTTC. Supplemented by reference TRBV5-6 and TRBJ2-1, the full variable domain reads DAGVTQSPTHLIKTRGQQVTLRCSPKSGHDTVSWYQQALGQGPQFIFQYYEEEERQRGNFPDRFSGHQFPNYSSELNVNALLLGDSALYLCASSPTSGPPFFGPGTRLTVL.

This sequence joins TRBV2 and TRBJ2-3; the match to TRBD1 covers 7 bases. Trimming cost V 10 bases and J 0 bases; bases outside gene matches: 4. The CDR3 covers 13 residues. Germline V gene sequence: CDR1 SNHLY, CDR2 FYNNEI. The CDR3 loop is CATRDSSTDTQYF. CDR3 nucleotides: TGTGCCACCCGGGACAGTAGCACAGATACGCAGTATTTT.

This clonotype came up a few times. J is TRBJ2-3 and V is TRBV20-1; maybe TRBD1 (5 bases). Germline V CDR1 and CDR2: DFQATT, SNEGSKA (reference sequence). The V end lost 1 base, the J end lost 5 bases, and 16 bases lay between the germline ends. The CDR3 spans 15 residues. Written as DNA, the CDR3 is TGCAGTGCTAGAGGCCCTTCTGTGGGGCAAGATACGCAGTATTTT. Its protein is CSARGPSVGQDTQYF.

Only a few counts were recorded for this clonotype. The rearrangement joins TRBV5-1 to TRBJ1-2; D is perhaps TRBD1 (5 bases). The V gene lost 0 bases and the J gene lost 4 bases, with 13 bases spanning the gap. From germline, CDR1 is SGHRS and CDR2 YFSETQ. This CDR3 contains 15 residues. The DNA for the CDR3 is TGCGCCAGCAGCTTGGGACGGGGGTATGGCTATGGCTACACCTTC. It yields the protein CASSLGRGYGYGYTF.

CDR3 sequence reads: CASRGGYYEQYF. In DNA form, the CDR3 reads TGCGCCAGCAGAGGGGGCTACTACGAGCAGTACTTC. The chain joins TRBV5-1 to TRBJ2-7, with 7 bases lining up with TRBD1. The CDR3 has 12 amino acids. CDR1 is SGHRS, CDR2 YFSETQ, per germline. V was pared by 5 bases and J by 3 bases, with 2 bases of the junction left unmatched.

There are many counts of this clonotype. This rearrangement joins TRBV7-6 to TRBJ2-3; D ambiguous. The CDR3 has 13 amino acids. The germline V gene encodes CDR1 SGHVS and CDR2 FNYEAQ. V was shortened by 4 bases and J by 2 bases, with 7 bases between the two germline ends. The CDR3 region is CASSSLYTDTQYF. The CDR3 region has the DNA TGTGCCAGCAGCTCTCTCTACACAGATACGCAGTATTTT.

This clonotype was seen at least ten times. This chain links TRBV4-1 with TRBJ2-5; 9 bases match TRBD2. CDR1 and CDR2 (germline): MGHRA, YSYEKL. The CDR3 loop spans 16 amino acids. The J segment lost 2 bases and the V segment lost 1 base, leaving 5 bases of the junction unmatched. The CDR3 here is CASSQGERGAQETQYF. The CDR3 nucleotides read TGCGCCAGCAGCCAAGGAGAGCGGGGGGCGCAAGAGACCCAGTACTTC.

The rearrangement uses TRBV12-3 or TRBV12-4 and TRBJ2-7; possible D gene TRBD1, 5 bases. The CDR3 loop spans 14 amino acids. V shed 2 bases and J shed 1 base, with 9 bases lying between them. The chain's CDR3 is CASSLYGASYEQYF. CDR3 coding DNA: TGTGCCAGCAGTTTATATGGGGCTTCCTACGAGCAGTACTTC.

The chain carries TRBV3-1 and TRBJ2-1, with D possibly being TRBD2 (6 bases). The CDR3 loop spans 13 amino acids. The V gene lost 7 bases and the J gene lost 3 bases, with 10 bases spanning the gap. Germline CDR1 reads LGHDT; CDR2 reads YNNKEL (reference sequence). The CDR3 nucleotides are TGTGCCAGCATTGGAGGGAACTACAATGAGCAGTTCTTC. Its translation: CASIGGNYNEQFF.

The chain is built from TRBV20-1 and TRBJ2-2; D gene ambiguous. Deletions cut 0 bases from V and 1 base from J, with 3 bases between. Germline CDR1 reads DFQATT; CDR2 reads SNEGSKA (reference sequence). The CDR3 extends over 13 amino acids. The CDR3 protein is CSAREWNTGELFF. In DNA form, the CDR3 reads TGCAGTGCTAGAGAATGGAACACCGGGGAGCTGTTTTTT.

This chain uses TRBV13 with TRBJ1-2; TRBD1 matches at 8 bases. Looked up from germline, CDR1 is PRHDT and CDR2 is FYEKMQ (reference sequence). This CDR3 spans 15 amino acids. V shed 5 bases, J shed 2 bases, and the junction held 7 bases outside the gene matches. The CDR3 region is CASSPWTGMNYGYTF. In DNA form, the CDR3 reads TGTGCCAGCAGCCCTTGGACAGGGATGAACTATGGCTACACCTTC.

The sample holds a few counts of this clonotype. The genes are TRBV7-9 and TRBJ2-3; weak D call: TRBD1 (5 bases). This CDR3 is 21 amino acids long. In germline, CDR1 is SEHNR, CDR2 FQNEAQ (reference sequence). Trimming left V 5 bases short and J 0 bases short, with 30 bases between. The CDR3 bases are TGTGCCAGCAGCAGCCTGAAGCAGGGCCTTCAATTCTTTACTAGCACAGATACGCAGTATTTT. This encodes CASSSLKQGLQFFTSTDTQYF.

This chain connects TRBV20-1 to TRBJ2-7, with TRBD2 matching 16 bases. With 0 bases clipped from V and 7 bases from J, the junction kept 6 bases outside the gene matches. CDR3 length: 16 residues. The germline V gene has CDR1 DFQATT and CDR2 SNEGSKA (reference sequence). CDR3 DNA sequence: TGCAGTGCTAGAGACGGGACTAGCGGGAGGGCCGGGGAGCAGTACTTC. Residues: CSARDGTSGRAGEQYF.

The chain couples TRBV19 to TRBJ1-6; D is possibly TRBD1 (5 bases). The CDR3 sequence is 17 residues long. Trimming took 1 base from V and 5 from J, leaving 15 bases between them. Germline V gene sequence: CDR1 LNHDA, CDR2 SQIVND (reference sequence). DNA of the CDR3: TGTGCCAGTAGTATAGGGGGGACCGCCACTGATAATTCACCCCTCCACTTT. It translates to CASSIGGTATDNSPLHF.

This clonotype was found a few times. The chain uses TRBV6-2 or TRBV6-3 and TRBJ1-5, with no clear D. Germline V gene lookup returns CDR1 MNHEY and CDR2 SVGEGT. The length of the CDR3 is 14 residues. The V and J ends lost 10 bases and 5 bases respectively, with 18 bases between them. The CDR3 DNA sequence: TGTGCCATTTCGACGGTGGCGGGCGATCAGCCCCAGCATTTT. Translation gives CAISTVAGDQPQHF.

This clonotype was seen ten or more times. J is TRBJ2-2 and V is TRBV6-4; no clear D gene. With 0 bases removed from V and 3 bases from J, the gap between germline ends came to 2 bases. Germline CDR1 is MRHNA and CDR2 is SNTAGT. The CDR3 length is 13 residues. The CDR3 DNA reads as TGTGCCAGCAGTGACTCGGACACCGGGGAGCTGTTTTTT. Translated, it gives CASSDSDTGELFF.

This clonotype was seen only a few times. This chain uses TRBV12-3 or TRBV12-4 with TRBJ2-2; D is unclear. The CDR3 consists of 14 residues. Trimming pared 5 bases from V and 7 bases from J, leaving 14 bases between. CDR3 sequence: CASSPRRSGGELFF. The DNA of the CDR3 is TGTGCCAGCAGTCCCCGTAGGTCAGGCGGGGAGCTGTTTTTT.

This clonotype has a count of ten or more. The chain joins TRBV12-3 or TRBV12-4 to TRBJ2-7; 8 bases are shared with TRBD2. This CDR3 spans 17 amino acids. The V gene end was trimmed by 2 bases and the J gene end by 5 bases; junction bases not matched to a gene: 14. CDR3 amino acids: CASSLTYPGGDGHEQYF. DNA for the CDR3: TGTGCCAGCAGTTTAACCTACCCGGGGGGGGACGGCCACGAGCAGTACTTC.

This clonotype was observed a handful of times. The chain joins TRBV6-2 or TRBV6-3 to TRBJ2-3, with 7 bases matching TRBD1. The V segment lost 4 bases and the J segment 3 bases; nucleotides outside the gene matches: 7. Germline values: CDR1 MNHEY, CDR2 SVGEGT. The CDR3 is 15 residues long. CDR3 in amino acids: CASSSGQDETDTQYF. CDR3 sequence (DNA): TGTGCCAGCAGTTCAGGACAGGATGAAACAGATACGCAGTATTTT.

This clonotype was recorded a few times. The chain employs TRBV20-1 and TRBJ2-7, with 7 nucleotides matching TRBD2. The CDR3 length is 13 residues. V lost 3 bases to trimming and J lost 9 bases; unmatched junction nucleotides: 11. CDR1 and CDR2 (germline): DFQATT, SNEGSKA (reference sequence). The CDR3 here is CSASPAGPLGQYF. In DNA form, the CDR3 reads TGCAGTGCTAGCCCAGCGGGACCTCTGGGGCAGTACTTC.

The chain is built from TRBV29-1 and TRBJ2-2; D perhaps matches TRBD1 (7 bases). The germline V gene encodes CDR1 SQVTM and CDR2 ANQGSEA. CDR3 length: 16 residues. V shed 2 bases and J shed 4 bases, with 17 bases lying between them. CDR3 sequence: CSVEQGGPPGTGELFF. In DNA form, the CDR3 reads TGCAGCGTTGAACAGGGGGGACCCCCGGGCACCGGGGAGCTGTTTTTT.

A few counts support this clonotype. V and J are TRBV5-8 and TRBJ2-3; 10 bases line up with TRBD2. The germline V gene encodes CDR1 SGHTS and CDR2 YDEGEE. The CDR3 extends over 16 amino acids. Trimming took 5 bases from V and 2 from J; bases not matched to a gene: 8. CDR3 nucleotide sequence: TGTGCCAGCAGTCGCCTAGCGGGGGCCAACACAGATACGCAGTATTTT. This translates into CASSRLAGANTDTQYF.

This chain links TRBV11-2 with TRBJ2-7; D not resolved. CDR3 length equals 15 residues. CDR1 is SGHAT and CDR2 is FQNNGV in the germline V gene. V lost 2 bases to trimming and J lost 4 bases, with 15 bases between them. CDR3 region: CASSLLVGRSYEQYF. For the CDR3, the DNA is TGTGCCAGCAGCTTACTGGTGGGTCGGAGTTACGAGCAGTACTTC.

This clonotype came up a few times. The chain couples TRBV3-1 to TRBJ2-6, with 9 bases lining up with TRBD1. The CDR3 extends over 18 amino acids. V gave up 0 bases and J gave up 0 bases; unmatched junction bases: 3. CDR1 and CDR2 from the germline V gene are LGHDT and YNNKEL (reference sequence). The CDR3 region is CASSQEQGAFSGANVLTF. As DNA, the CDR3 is TGTGCCAGCAGCCAAGAACAGGGGGCCTTCTCTGGGGCCAACGTCCTGACTTTC.

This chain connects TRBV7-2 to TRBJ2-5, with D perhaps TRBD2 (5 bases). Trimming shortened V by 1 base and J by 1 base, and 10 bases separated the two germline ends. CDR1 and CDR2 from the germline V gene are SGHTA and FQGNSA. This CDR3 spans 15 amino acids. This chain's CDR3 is CASSLVTNIQETQYF. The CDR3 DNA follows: TGTGCCAGCAGCTTAGTGACTAACATCCAAGAGACCCAGTACTTC.